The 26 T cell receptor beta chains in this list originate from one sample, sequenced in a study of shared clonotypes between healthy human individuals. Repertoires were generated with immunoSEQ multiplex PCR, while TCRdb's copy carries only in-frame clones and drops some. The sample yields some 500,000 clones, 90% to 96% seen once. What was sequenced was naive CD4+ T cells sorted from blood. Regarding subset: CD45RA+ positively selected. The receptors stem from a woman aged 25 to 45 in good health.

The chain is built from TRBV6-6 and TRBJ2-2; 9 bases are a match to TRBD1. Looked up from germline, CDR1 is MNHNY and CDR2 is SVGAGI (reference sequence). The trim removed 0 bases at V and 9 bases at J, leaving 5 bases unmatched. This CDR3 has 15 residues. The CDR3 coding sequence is TGTGCCAGCAGTTACTCAAGACAGGGGGACCGGGAGCTGTTTTTT. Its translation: CASSYSRQGDRELFF.

The CDR3 DNA reads as TGTGCCAGCAGCCACGGACCCGGTTCGAACACCGGGGAGCTGTTTTTT. Translated: CASSHGPGSNTGELFF. This chain joins TRBV4-2 and TRBJ2-2; D remains unclear. Germline V lookup: CDR1 LGHNA, CDR2 YNFKEQ. The CDR3 sequence is 16 residues long. Trimming stripped 3 bases from V and 0 bases from J, with 11 bases between.

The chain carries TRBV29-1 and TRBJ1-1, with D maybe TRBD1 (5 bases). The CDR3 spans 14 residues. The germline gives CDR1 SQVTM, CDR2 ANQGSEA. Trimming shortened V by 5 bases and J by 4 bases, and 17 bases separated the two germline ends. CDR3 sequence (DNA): TGCAGCGTTCGCCAGGGAGGGATGGGCACTGAAGCTTTCTTT. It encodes CSVRQGGMGTEAFF.

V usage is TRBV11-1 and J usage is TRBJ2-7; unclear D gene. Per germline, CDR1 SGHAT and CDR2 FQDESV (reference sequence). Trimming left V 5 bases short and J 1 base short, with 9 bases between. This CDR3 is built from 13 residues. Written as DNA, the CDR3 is TGTGCCAGCAGCCTTTGGAGTTCCTACGAGCAGTACTTC. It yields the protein CASSLWSSYEQYF.

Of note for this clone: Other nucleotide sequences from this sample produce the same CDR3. For the CDR3, the DNA is TGTGCCAGCAGTTTGCAGGGTCGAGGCTACACCTTC. It translates to CASSLQGRGYTF. The chain joins TRBV28 to TRBJ1-2, with a tentative D call TRBD1 (5 bases). The V gene's germline CDR1 is MDHEN and CDR2 SYDVKM. This CDR3 spans 12 amino acids. V was trimmed by 3 bases and J by 8 bases, leaving 10 bases between them.

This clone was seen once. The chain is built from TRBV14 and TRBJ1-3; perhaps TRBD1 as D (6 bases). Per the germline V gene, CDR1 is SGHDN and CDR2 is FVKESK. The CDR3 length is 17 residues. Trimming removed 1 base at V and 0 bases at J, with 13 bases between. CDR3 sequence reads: CASSQVGTQFSGNTIYF. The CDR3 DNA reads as TGTGCCAGCAGCCAAGTGGGGACACAATTCTCTGGAAACACCATATATTTT.

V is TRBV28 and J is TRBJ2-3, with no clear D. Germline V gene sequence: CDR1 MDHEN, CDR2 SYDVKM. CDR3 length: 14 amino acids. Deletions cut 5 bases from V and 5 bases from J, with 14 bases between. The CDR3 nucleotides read TGTGCCAGCAGTAGGGCAGCTGACATAGATACGCAGTATTTT. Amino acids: CASSRAADIDTQYF.

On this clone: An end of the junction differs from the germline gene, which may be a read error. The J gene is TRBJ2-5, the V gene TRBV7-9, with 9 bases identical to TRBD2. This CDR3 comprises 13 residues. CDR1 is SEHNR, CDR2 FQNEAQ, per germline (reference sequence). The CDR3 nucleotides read TGTGCCAGCAGATTAGCGGGAGTGGAGACCCAGTACTTC. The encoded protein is CASRLAGVETQYF. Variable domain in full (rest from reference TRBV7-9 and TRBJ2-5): DTGVSQNPRHKITKRGQNVTFRCDPISEHNRLYWYRQTLGQGPEFLTYFQNEAQLEKSRLLSDRFSAERPKGSFSTLEIQRTEQGDSAMYLCASRLAGVETQYFGPGTRLLVL.

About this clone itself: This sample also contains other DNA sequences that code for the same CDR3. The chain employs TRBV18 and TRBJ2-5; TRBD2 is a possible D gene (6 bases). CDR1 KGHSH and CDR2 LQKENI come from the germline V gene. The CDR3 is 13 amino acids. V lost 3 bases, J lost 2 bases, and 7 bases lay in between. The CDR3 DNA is TGTGCCAGCTCACCCGGGACTCAAGAGACCCAGTACTTC. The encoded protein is CASSPGTQETQYF. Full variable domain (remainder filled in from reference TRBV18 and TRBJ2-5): NAGVMQNPRHLVRRRGQEARLRCSPMKGHSHVYWYRQLPEEGLKFMVYLQKENIIDESGMPKERFSAEFPKEGPSILRIQQVVRGDSAAYFCASSPGTQETQYFGPGTRLLVL.

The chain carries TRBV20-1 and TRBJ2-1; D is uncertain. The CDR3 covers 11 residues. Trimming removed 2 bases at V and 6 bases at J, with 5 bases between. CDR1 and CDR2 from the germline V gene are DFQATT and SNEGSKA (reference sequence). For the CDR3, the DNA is TGCAGTGCTAGACTCAGCAATGAGCAGTTCTTC. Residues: CSARLSNEQFF.

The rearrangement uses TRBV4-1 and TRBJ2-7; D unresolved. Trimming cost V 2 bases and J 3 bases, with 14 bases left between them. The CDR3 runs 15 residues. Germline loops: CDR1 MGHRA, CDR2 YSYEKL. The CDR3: CASSQPLTGRYEQYF. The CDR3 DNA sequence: TGCGCCAGCAGCCAACCACTTACGGGTCGCTACGAGCAGTACTTC.

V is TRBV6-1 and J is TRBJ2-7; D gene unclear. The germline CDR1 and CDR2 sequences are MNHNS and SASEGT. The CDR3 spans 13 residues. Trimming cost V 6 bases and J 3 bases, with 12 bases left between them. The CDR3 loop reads CASRSPRVYEQYF. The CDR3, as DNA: TGTGCCAGCAGATCCCCTAGGGTCTACGAGCAGTACTTC.

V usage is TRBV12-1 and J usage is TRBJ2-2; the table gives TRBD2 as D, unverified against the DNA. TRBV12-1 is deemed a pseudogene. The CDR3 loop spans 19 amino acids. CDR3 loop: CASSPYRTSGRQNTGELFF. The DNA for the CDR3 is TGTGCCAGCAGCCCATACAGGACTAGCGGGAGGCAGAACACCGGGGAGCTGTTTTTT.

The CDR3 coding sequence is TGTGCCAGTAGGAACGACAGGGGGCTACCCGGGGAGCTGTTTTTT. Translation gives CASRNDRGLPGELFF. The chain joins TRBV19 to TRBJ2-2; 10 nucleotides align to TRBD1. Trimming cost V 6 bases and J 6 bases; bases outside gene matches: 7. The CDR3 consists of 15 residues. CDR1 is LNHDA, CDR2 SQIVND, per germline (reference sequence). Supplemented by reference TRBV19 and TRBJ2-2, the full variable domain reads DGGITQSPKYLFRKEGQNVTLSCEQNLNHDAMYWYRQDPGQGLRLIYYSQIVNDFQKGDIAEGYSVSREKKESFPLTVTSAQKNPTAFYLCASRNDRGLPGELFFGEGSRLTVL.

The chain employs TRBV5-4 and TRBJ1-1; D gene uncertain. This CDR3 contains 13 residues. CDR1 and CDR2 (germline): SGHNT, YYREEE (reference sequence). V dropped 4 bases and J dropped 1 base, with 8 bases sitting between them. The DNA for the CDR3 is TGTGCCAGCAGCCCGGAGCCGAACACTGAAGCTTTCTTT. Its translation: CASSPEPNTEAFF.

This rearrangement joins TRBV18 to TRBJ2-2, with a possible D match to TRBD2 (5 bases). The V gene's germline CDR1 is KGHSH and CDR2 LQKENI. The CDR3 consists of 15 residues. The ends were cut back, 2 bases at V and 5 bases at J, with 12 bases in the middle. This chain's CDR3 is CASSPNESGTGELFF. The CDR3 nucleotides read TGTGCCAGCTCACCAAATGAGTCGGGGACCGGGGAGCTGTTTTTT.

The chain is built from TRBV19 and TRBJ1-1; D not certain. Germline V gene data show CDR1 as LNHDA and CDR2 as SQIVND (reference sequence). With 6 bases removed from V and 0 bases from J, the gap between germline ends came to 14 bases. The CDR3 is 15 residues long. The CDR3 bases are TGTGCCAGTAGCGCCCCAGACACCCTGAACACTGAAGCTTTCTTT. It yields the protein CASSAPDTLNTEAFF.

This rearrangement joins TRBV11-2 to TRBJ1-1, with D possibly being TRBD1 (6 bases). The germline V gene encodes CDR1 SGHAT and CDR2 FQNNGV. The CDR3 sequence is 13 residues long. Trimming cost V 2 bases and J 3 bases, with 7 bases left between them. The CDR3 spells CASSLRGDTEAFF. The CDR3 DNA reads TGTGCCAGCAGCTTAAGGGGGGACACTGAAGCTTTCTTT.

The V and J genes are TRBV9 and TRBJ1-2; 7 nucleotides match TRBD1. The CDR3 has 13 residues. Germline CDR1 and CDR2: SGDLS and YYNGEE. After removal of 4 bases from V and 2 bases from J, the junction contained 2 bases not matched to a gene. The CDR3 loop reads CASSPTGNYGYTF. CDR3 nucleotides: TGTGCCAGCAGCCCGACAGGGAACTATGGCTACACCTTC.

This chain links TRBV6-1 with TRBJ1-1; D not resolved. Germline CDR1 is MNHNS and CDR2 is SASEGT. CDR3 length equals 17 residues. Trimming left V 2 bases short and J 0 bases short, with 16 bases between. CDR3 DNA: TGTGCCAGCAGTGAACTGCGGCCCGAACCTATGAACACTGAAGCTTTCTTT. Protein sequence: CASSELRPEPMNTEAFF.

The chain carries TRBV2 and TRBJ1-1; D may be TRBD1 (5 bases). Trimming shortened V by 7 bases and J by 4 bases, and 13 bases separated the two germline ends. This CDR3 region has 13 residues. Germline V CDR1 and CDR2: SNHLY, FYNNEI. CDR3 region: CASKRGVGTEAFF. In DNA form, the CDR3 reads TGTGCCAGCAAGCGAGGGGTTGGCACTGAAGCTTTCTTT. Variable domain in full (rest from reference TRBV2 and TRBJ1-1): EPEVTQTPSHQVTQMGQEVILRCVPISNHLYFYWYRQILGQKVEFLVSFYNNEISEKSEIFDDQFSVERPDGSNFTLKIRSTKLEDSAMYFCASKRGVGTEAFFGQGTRLTVV.

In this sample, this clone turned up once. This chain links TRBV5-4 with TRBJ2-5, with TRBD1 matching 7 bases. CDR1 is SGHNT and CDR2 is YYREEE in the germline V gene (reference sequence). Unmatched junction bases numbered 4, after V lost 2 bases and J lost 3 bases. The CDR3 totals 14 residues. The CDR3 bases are TGTGCCAGCAGCTTATCCGGGACAGAAGAGACCCAGTACTTC. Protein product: CASSLSGTEETQYF. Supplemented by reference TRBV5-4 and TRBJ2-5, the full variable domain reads ETGVTQSPTHLIKTRGQQVTLRCSSQSGHNTVSWYQQALGQGPQFIFQYYREEENGRGNFPPRFSGLQFPNYSSELNVNALELDDSALYLCASSLSGTEETQYFGPGTRLLVL.

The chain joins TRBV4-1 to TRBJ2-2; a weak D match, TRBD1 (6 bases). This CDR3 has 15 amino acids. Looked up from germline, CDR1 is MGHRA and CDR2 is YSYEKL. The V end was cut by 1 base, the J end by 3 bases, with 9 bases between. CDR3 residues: CASSQVQGYTGELFF. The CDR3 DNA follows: TGCGCCAGCAGCCAAGTACAGGGTTACACCGGGGAGCTGTTTTTT.

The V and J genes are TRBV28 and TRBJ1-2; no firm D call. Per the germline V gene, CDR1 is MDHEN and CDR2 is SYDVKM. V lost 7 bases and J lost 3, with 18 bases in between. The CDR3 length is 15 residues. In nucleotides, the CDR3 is TGTGCCAGCACCCAGGTCTCCGGAAACTACTATGGCTACACCTTC. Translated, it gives CASTQVSGNYYGYTF.

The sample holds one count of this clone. For the CDR3, the DNA is TGTGCCAGCAGCCCCCAGGTGGGGACCCAAGAGACCCAGTACTTC. This encodes CASSPQVGTQETQYF. The genes are TRBV7-9 and TRBJ2-5; the D gene could be TRBD1 or TRBD2 (5 bases each). V lost 5 bases and J 1 base, leaving 14 bases between the germline ends. CDR1 and CDR2 from the germline V gene are SEHNR and FQNEAQ (reference sequence). This CDR3 has 15 amino acids.

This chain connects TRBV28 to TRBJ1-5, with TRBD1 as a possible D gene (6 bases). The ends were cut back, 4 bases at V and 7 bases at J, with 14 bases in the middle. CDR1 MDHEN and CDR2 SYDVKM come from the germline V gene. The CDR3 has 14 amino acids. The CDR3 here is CASSSIQGPQPQHF. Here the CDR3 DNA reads TGTGCCAGCAGTTCAATACAGGGACCCCAGCCCCAGCATTTT.